This passage covers 29 T cell receptor beta chains from one sample sequenced in a study of blood T cell repertoires in COVID-19. Using immunoSEQ multiplex PCR, the repertoire was profiled, and TCRdb retains in-frame clones only, with some absent. This table has hundreds of thousands of clones, 70% to 90% appearing once. Sequencing was performed on PBMCs or T cells enriched from blood (not recorded which). These receptors all stem from a young man who had recovered from COVID-19.

This chain joins TRBV9 and TRBJ1-2; 7 bases fit TRBD1. Germline V gene data show CDR1 as SGDLS and CDR2 as YYNGEE. The V segment lost 0 bases and the J segment 7 bases; nucleotides outside the gene matches: 6. This CDR3 comprises 14 residues. The CDR3, as DNA: TGTGCCAGCAGCGTAGGAGGAGGGGGCGCTGGCTACACCTTC. Protein product: CASSVGGGGAGYTF.

The J gene is TRBJ1-4, the V gene TRBV6-5, with D tentatively TRBD1 (6 bases). V lost 7 bases, J lost 8 bases, and 17 bases lay in between. Germline values: CDR1 MNHEY, CDR2 SVGAGI. The CDR3 has 14 residues. CDR3 sequence: CASTEGAGVEKLFF. CDR3 sequence (DNA): TGTGCCAGCACCGAAGGGGCAGGGGTGGAAAAACTGTTTTTT.

The V and J genes are TRBV7-9 and TRBJ2-7; TRBD2 might be the D (5 bases). V lost 3 bases and J lost 4, with 13 bases in between. Germline V gene lookup returns CDR1 SEHNR and CDR2 FQNEAQ (reference sequence). The CDR3 runs 14 residues. The CDR3 is CASSLGADLYEQYF. The CDR3 DNA is TGTGCCAGCAGCTTGGGAGCGGACCTATACGAGCAGTACTTC.

This chain joins TRBV11-1 and TRBJ2-7; maybe TRBD2 (5 bases). CDR3 length equals 12 residues. CDR1 is SGHAT and CDR2 is FQDESV in the germline V gene (reference sequence). V was cut by 1 base and J by 6 bases, with 7 bases left in between. CDR3 bases: TGTGCCAGCAGCTTAGGAGGGATCGAGCAGTACTTC. Protein product: CASSLGGIEQYF.

CDR3 DNA sequence: TGTGCCAGCAGCCCCTCCGGGACAGCCTACAATGAGCAGTTCTTC. Translation: CASSPSGTAYNEQFF. The chain recombines TRBV5-6 with TRBJ2-1; TRBD1 aligns across 7 bases. Germline CDR1 reads SGHDT; CDR2 reads YYEEEE. V shed 4 bases, J shed 2 bases, and the junction held 6 bases outside the gene matches. The CDR3 consists of 15 residues. The full variable domain, in which reference TRBV5-6 and TRBJ2-1 provide the parts outside the CDR3, is DAGVTQSPTHLIKTRGQQVTLRCSPKSGHDTVSWYQQALGQGPQFIFQYYEEEERQRGNFPDRFSGHQFPNYSSELNVNALLLGDSALYLCASSPSGTAYNEQFFGPGTRLTVL.

This chain joins TRBV3-1 (or the pseudogene TRBV3-2) and TRBJ2-3, with TRBD2 identical over 7 bases. CDR1 is LGHDT, CDR2 YNNKEL, per germline (reference sequence). The ends lost 4 bases at V and 1 base at J; junction bases unmatched: 14. This CDR3 has 18 amino acids. The CDR3 here is CASSRTGTLRGGTDTQYF. The CDR3 nucleotides read TGTGCCAGCAGCCGGACTGGGACCCTTCGGGGGGGCACAGATACGCAGTATTTT.

This chain uses TRBV6-5 with TRBJ2-1; the D is unclear. V was shortened by 4 bases and J by 8 bases, with 12 bases between the two germline ends. The CDR3 contains 13 residues. Germline assignment: CDR1 MNHEY and CDR2 SVGAGI. The CDR3 sequence: CASSLSSRYEQFF. The CDR3 DNA follows: TGTGCCAGCAGTTTAAGTTCTCGGTATGAGCAGTTCTTC.

The chain has TRBV9 and TRBJ1-2, with D uncertain. The germline V gene encodes CDR1 SGDLS and CDR2 YYNGEE. The V gene lost 4 bases and the J gene lost 6 bases, with 13 bases spanning the gap. The CDR3 contains 13 residues. The CDR3 sequence: CASSPIPQDGYTF. CDR3 DNA sequence: TGTGCCAGCAGCCCTATCCCGCAGGATGGCTACACCTTC.

This chain uses TRBV5-5 with TRBJ1-2, with no clear D. This CDR3 region has 14 residues. In germline, CDR1 is SGHKS, CDR2 YYEKEE (reference sequence). Trimming stripped 1 base from V and 5 bases from J, with 12 bases between. Written as DNA, the CDR3 is TGTGCCAGCAGCTTGTCCCTGGGAGGTTATGGCTACACCTTC. Its translation is CASSLSLGGYGYTF.

V is TRBV19 and J is TRBJ1-2, with 9 bases matching TRBD1. This CDR3 has 22 residues. Unmatched junction bases numbered 25, after V lost 5 bases and J lost 0 bases. The germline gives CDR1 LNHDA, CDR2 SQIVND (reference sequence). The CDR3 nucleotides are TGTGCCAGTAGTGTAACCCGGGACAGGGAGCGTACCGCCTGGATTTCTAACTATGGCTACACCTTC. Its translation is CASSVTRDRERTAWISNYGYTF.

CDR3 in amino acids: CAISESGNSNQPQHF. The CDR3 nucleotides are TGTGCCATCAGTGAATCGGGTAATAGCAATCAGCCCCAGCATTTT. The J gene is TRBJ1-5, the V gene TRBV10-3; D gene ambiguous. The V and J ends lost 3 bases and 0 bases respectively, with 9 bases between them. Germline values: CDR1 ENHRY, CDR2 SYGVKD. The CDR3 covers 15 residues.

The rearrangement uses TRBV6-5 and TRBJ2-7; 13 nucleotides agree with TRBD2. Germline V gives CDR1 MNHEY, CDR2 SVGAGI. This CDR3 has 14 amino acids. V trimming: 9 bases; J trimming: 6 bases; junction bases outside the gene matches: 8. CDR3: CASLTSGGAGEQYF. The CDR3, as DNA: TGTGCCAGTCTAACTAGCGGGGGGGCCGGCGAGCAGTACTTC.

The chain links TRBV7-9 to TRBJ2-3, with 7 bases aligning to TRBD1. The germline V gene has CDR1 SEHNR and CDR2 FQNEAQ (reference sequence). The J segment lost 3 bases and the V segment lost 4 bases, leaving 10 bases of the junction unmatched. This CDR3 contains 16 residues. The CDR3 sequence: CASSYAYRGLTDTQYF. DNA of the CDR3: TGTGCCAGCAGCTACGCCTACAGGGGATTGACAGATACGCAGTATTTT.

This chain uses TRBV10-3 with TRBJ1-2; 7 bases fit TRBD1. V shed 6 bases, J shed 0 bases, and the junction held 10 bases outside the gene matches. CDR1 and CDR2 (germline): ENHRY, SYGVKD. The CDR3 covers 16 residues. CDR3 residues: CAIRNDPGQTNYGYTF. Here the CDR3 DNA reads TGTGCCATCAGGAACGATCCGGGACAGACTAACTATGGCTACACCTTC.

The J gene is TRBJ1-3, the V gene TRBV5-6; 8 bases are a match to TRBD1. This CDR3 has 15 residues. The junction had 3 bases not matched to a gene; V was cut back by 4 bases and J by 0 bases. Per the germline V gene, CDR1 is SGHDT and CDR2 is YYEEEE. CDR3 region: CASSRTGSSGNTIYF. CDR3 DNA sequence: TGTGCCAGCAGCCGGACAGGGTCCTCTGGAAACACCATATATTTT. The full variable domain, its missing parts supplied by reference TRBV5-6 and TRBJ1-3, is DAGVTQSPTHLIKTRGQQVTLRCSPKSGHDTVSWYQQALGQGPQFIFQYYEEEERQRGNFPDRFSGHQFPNYSSELNVNALLLGDSALYLCASSRTGSSGNTIYFGEGSWLTVV.

The CDR3 protein is CASSSGTSGGVNTGELFF. The CDR3 nucleotides are TGTGCCAGCAGCTCCGGGACTAGCGGGGGGGTGAACACCGGGGAGCTGTTTTTT. The V call is TRBV5-4, the J call TRBJ2-2; 16 positions match TRBD2. This CDR3 region has 18 residues. Trimming took 3 bases from V and 1 from J; bases not matched to a gene: 3. The V gene's germline CDR1 is SGHNT and CDR2 YYREEE (reference sequence). The full variable domain, completed using reference TRBV5-4 and TRBJ2-2, is ETGVTQSPTHLIKTRGQQVTLRCSSQSGHNTVSWYQQALGQGPQFIFQYYREEENGRGNFPPRFSGLQFPNYSSELNVNALELDDSALYLCASSSGTSGGVNTGELFFGEGSRLTVL.

The V and J genes are TRBV3-1 (or the pseudogene TRBV3-2) and TRBJ1-1; D is undetermined. CDR3 size: 12 residues. Germline V gene data show CDR1 as LGHDT and CDR2 as YNNKEL (reference sequence). The V end lost 3 bases, the J end lost 3 bases, and 5 bases lay between the germline ends. The CDR3 here is CASSQDYTEAFF. The DNA of the CDR3 is TGTGCCAGCAGCCAGGACTACACTGAAGCTTTCTTT.

The table lists this clone with a few counts. The rearrangement uses TRBV5-1 and TRBJ1-4, with TRBD1 matching 9 bases. CDR1 and CDR2 (germline): SGHRS, YFSETQ. This CDR3 spans 17 amino acids. V gave up 4 bases and J gave up 7 bases; unmatched junction bases: 14. CDR3 in amino acids: CASSVGQGPFVREKLFF. The CDR3 bases are TGCGCCAGCAGCGTGGGACAGGGTCCCTTTGTTCGTGAAAAACTGTTTTTT.

This clone occurred a few times. The chain has TRBV30 and TRBJ2-1; TRBD2 agrees at 10 bases. The J segment lost 13 bases and the V segment lost 0 bases, leaving 3 bases of the junction unmatched. Germline-derived CDR1 and CDR2 are GTSNPN and SVGIG (reference sequence). The CDR3 sequence is 12 residues long. CDR3 nucleotides: TGTGCCTGGAGTGTACAGCGGGGGGGACAGTTCTTC. Protein product: CAWSVQRGGQFF.

This sequence joins TRBV2 and TRBJ2-1; 14 bases map to TRBD2. There are 15 residues in the CDR3. The germline CDR1 and CDR2 sequences are SNHLY and FYNNEI. V lost 6 bases, J lost 9 bases, and 7 bases stayed unmatched. CDR3 sequence: CASRETSGGAGEQFF. The CDR3 bases are TGTGCCAGCAGGGAGACTAGCGGGGGGGCGGGTGAGCAGTTCTTC. The full variable domain, rest sourced from reference TRBV2 and TRBJ2-1, is EPEVTQTPSHQVTQMGQEVILRCVPISNHLYFYWYRQILGQKVEFLVSFYNNEISEKSEIFDDQFSVERPDGSNFTLKIRSTKLEDSAMYFCASRETSGGAGEQFFGPGTRLTVL.

The gene calls are TRBV4-3 and TRBJ1-2, with D possibly matching TRBD1 (6 bases). Germline-derived CDR1 and CDR2 are LGHNA and YSLEER. CDR3 length equals 18 residues. V was pared by 0 bases and J by 4 bases, with 21 bases between. In DNA, the CDR3 is TGCGCCAGCAGCCAAGATCTGGGGGCCCGAGAACTTTTCTATGGCTACACCTTC. It translates to CASSQDLGARELFYGYTF.

The V gene is TRBV7-8, the J gene TRBJ1-2; tentative D call: TRBD1 (6 bases). The CDR3 contains 13 residues. CDR1 is SGHVS and CDR2 is FQNEAQ in the germline V gene. The V end lost 3 bases, the J end lost 4 bases, and 9 bases lay between the germline ends. The CDR3 region has the DNA TGTGCCAGCAGCTTCACGGACAGCTATGGCTACACCTTC. Residues: CASSFTDSYGYTF.

This clone was seen repeatedly, ten times or more. V gene TRBV6-4 combines with J gene TRBJ2-2; the D gene is possibly TRBD2 (5 bases). V gave up 3 bases and J gave up 4 bases, with 6 bases separating them. CDR3 length equals 13 residues. The germline V gene encodes CDR1 MRHNA and CDR2 SNTAGT. The CDR3 DNA sequence: TGTGCCAGCAGTGAGCGGGCCACCGGGGAGCTGTTTTTT. It specifies CASSERATGELFF.

This chain links TRBV5-1 with TRBJ2-1; D gene uncertain. V lost 0 bases to trimming and J lost 6 bases, with 13 bases between them. Germline CDR1 SGHRS, CDR2 YFSETQ. The CDR3 spans 15 residues. The CDR3 loop reads CASSLASFTSNEQFF. The CDR3 DNA follows: TGCGCCAGCAGCTTGGCGAGCTTCACTTCCAATGAGCAGTTCTTC.

The V call is TRBV5-6, the J call TRBJ1-1, with 7 bases matching TRBD1. Losses at the gene ends were 5 bases for V and 0 bases for J; bases not matched to a gene: 4. The germline V gene has CDR1 SGHDT and CDR2 YYEEEE. The CDR3 has 14 residues. CDR3 DNA: TGTGCCAGCAGTTGGGACAGAGTGAACACTGAAGCTTTCTTT. Translating it yields CASSWDRVNTEAFF. Drawing the rest from reference TRBV5-6 and TRBJ1-1, the complete variable domain is DAGVTQSPTHLIKTRGQQVTLRCSPKSGHDTVSWYQQALGQGPQFIFQYYEEEERQRGNFPDRFSGHQFPNYSSELNVNALLLGDSALYLCASSWDRVNTEAFFGQGTRLTVV.

V usage is TRBV11-2 and J usage is TRBJ2-7; D is possibly TRBD1 (6 bases). The CDR3 runs 14 residues. V was clipped by 5 bases and J by 1 base, with 12 bases between them. Looked up from germline, CDR1 is SGHAT and CDR2 is FQNNGV. CDR3 nucleotide sequence: TGTGCCAGCAGCCCGGGACACCAGTCCTACGAGCAGTACTTC. Translation gives CASSPGHQSYEQYF.

The sample holds one count of this clone. V is TRBV5-1 and J is TRBJ2-7; 9 nucleotides align to TRBD1. J gave up 3 bases and V 3 bases, and 4 bases lay outside the gene matches. Germline CDR1 and CDR2: SGHRS and YFSETQ. The CDR3 consists of 14 residues. The CDR3 DNA sequence: TGCGCCAGCAGCTCGGAGACAGGGGGCTACGAGCAGTACTTC. It codes for CASSSETGGYEQYF.

The chain couples TRBV12-3 or TRBV12-4 to TRBJ2-7; TRBD1 matches at 7 bases. After removal of 5 bases from V and 6 bases from J, the junction contained 1 base not matched to a gene. The CDR3 is 11 amino acids. The CDR3 here is CASSTGAEQYF. The CDR3 DNA reads TGTGCCAGCAGTACAGGGGCCGAGCAGTACTTC.

The V gene is TRBV27, the J gene TRBJ2-5; 11 bases are shared with TRBD1. The V segment lost 5 bases and the J segment 4 bases; nucleotides outside the gene matches: 6. This CDR3 comprises 15 residues. Germline V gene sequence: CDR1 MNHEY, CDR2 SMNVEV (reference sequence). The CDR3 here is CASSIRDRGRETQYF. As DNA, the CDR3 is TGTGCCAGCAGTATCCGGGACAGGGGGAGAGAGACCCAGTACTTC.